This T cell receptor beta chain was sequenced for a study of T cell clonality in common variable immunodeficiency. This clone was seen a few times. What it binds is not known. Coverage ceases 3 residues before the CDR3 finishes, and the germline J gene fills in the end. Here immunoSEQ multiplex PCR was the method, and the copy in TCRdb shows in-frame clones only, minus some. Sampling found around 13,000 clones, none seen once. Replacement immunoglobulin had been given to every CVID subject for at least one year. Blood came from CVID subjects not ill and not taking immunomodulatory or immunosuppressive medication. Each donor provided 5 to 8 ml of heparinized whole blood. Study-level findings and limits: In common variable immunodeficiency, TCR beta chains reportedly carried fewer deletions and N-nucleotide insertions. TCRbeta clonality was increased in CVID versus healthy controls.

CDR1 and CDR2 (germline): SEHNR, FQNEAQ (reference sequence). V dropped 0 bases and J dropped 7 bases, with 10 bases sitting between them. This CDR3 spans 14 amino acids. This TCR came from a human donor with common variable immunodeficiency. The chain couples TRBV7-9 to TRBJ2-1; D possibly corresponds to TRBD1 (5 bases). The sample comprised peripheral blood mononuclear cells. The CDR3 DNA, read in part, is TGTGCCAGCAGCTTAGCAGGGGATCGAAATGAG. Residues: CASSLAGDRNE. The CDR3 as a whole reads CASSLAGDRNEQFF.